Listed here are 29 T cell receptor beta chains from one sample, sequenced in a study of T cells in pancreatic ductal adenocarcinoma. Sequencing used immunoSEQ multiplex PCR; TCRdb keeps in-frame clones, though not all of them. Among several thousand clones listed, nearly 90% were seen once. The selected patients with pancreatic ductal adenocarcinoma had surgery but no neoadjuvant therapy. Source material: PBMCs. The receptor source for this set is a human donor with pancreatic ductal adenocarcinoma.

This clone was found a few times. The chain combines TRBV6-1 with TRBJ1-5; 8 bases agree with TRBD1. This CDR3 spans 13 amino acids. Germline CDR1 MNHNS, CDR2 SASEGT. V was clipped by 7 bases and J by 3 bases; unmatched bases: 2. CDR3 residues: CASKGQVNQPQHF. CDR3 sequence (DNA): TGTGCCAGCAAGGGACAGGTCAATCAGCCCCAGCATTTT.

The rearrangement links TRBV5-5 to TRBJ2-1; the match to TRBD2 covers 7 bases. This CDR3 contains 15 residues. Germline CDR1 SGHKS, CDR2 YYEKEE (reference sequence). Unmatched junction bases numbered 5, after V lost 2 bases and J lost 3 bases. CDR3 in amino acids: CASSLGTSDYNEQFF. CDR3 bases: TGTGCCAGCAGCTTAGGCACTAGCGACTACAATGAGCAGTTCTTC.

This rearrangement joins TRBV10-3 to TRBJ1-2; D not certain. This CDR3 has 14 amino acids. Per germline, CDR1 ENHRY and CDR2 SYGVKD. The V and J ends lost 6 bases and 7 bases respectively, with 18 bases between them. The CDR3 sequence is CAIRGDDGLAGYTF. CDR3 in DNA: TGTGCCATCAGAGGCGACGATGGGCTTGCTGGCTACACCTTC.

This chain joins TRBV7-8 and TRBJ2-2; D is ambiguous. Trimming shortened V by 5 bases and J by 2 bases, and 9 bases separated the two germline ends. Germline values: CDR1 SGHVS, CDR2 FQNEAQ. The CDR3 has 14 residues. CDR3 coding DNA: TGTGCCAGCAGCCTCAGGCTAAACACCGGGGAGCTGTTTTTT. Amino acids: CASSLRLNTGELFF.

This chain uses TRBV5-4 with TRBJ2-1, with a weak D call TRBD2 (6 bases). Germline V gives CDR1 SGHNT, CDR2 YYREEE (reference sequence). V lost 4 bases, J lost 1 base, and 12 bases lay in between. The CDR3 sequence is 15 residues long. CDR3 DNA: TGTGCCAGCAGCCTAAAGCGGGTATCCTACAATGAGCAGTTCTTC. Translated: CASSLKRVSYNEQFF.

This clone showed up just a few times. J is TRBJ2-5 and V is TRBV7-9; D not resolved. The CDR3 totals 11 residues. Trimming pared 5 bases from V and 7 bases from J, leaving 8 bases between. Germline V CDR1 and CDR2: SEHNR, FQNEAQ (reference sequence). The CDR3 here is CASSRLGTQYF. The CDR3 nucleotides are TGTGCCAGCAGCCGACTCGGGACCCAGTACTTC.

The chain uses TRBV6-1 and TRBJ1-2; no clear D. V was cut by 6 bases and J by 7 bases, with 15 bases left in between. The CDR3 runs 13 residues. The germline gives CDR1 MNHNS, CDR2 SASEGT. The CDR3 DNA reads as TGTGCCAGCAGCGAGCGGGGTATGGGTGGCTACACCTTC. Translation gives CASSERGMGGYTF.

The chain carries TRBV13 and TRBJ2-1, with 8 positions matching TRBD2. This CDR3 is built from 11 residues. Germline V lookup: CDR1 PRHDT, CDR2 FYEKMQ (reference sequence). After removal of 6 bases from V and 10 bases from J, the junction contained 2 bases not matched to a gene. The CDR3 bases are TGTGCCAGCAGTAAGCGGGAGGAGCAGTTCTTC. This translates into CASSKREEQFF.

The gene calls are TRBV4-1 and TRBJ2-7; 9 bases fit TRBD1. The CDR3 runs to 15 residues. Germline-derived CDR1 and CDR2 are MGHRA and YSYEKL. V dropped 4 bases and J dropped 2; count of bases not matched to a gene: 6. The CDR3, as DNA: TGCGCCAGCAGCCTCCGACAGGGGGTTACCTACGAGCAGTACTTC. This codes for CASSLRQGVTYEQYF.

This clone was recorded only once. The chain joins TRBV7-3 to TRBJ2-1; TRBD2 aligns across 8 bases. V was clipped by 2 bases and J by 7 bases; unmatched bases: 1. This CDR3 is built from 13 residues. Germline V CDR1 and CDR2: SGHTA, FQGTGA. In nucleotides, the CDR3 is TGTGCCAGCAGCTTAGCGGGAGGTAATGAGCAGTTCTTC. Protein sequence: CASSLAGGNEQFF.

The chain has TRBV19 and TRBJ2-3, with TRBD2 identical over 14 bases. The CDR3 has 14 residues. V lost 4 bases, J lost 8 bases, and 2 bases stayed unmatched. The germline gives CDR1 LNHDA, CDR2 SQIVND (reference sequence). This CDR3 reads CASSTGLAGVTQYF. CDR3 nucleotides: TGTGCCAGTAGTACGGGACTAGCGGGGGTTACGCAGTATTTT. Complete variable domain (other parts from reference TRBV19 and TRBJ2-3): DGGITQSPKYLFRKEGQNVTLSCEQNLNHDAMYWYRQDPGQGLRLIYYSQIVNDFQKGDIAEGYSVSREKKESFPLTVTSAQKNPTAFYLCASSTGLAGVTQYFGPGTRLTVL.

This clone occurred once. This chain connects TRBV5-1 to TRBJ2-2; D might be TRBD2 (6 bases). CDR1 is SGHRS and CDR2 is YFSETQ in the germline V gene. V dropped 6 bases and J dropped 7 bases, with 13 bases sitting between them. This CDR3 contains 13 residues. The CDR3 sequence: CASNPGVIGELFF. The CDR3 DNA reads as TGCGCCAGCAACCCGGGGGTGATCGGGGAGCTGTTTTTT.

The chain uses TRBV4-3 and TRBJ1-4; D uncertain. Germline V lookup: CDR1 LGHNA, CDR2 YSLEER. CDR3 length: 15 residues. The ends were cut back, 0 bases at V and 7 bases at J, with 12 bases in the middle. In nucleotides, the CDR3 is TGCGCCAGCAGCCAAGATCTAATCCCTATTGAAAAACTGTTTTTT. Translating it yields CASSQDLIPIEKLFF.

For the CDR3, the DNA is TGTGCCAGCAGCTTCGGTGGAGAGACCCAGTACTTC. This encodes CASSFGGETQYF. This chain joins TRBV7-8 and TRBJ2-5; no definite D call. V lost 3 bases, J lost 4 bases, and 6 bases lay in between. The V gene's germline CDR1 is SGHVS and CDR2 FQNEAQ. The CDR3 is 12 amino acids.

For the CDR3, the DNA is TGTGCCAGCAGTGAGGCTAGCGGTACAGATACGCAGTATTTT. This gives the protein CASSEASGTDTQYF. The chain carries TRBV2 and TRBJ2-3, with 7 bases that match TRBD2. The CDR3 is made up of 14 amino acids. Trimming cost V 3 bases and J 3 bases; bases outside gene matches: 3. Germline V lookup: CDR1 SNHLY, CDR2 FYNNEI.

J is TRBJ2-7 and V is TRBV28; 7 bases match TRBD1. Germline CDR1 and CDR2: MDHEN and SYDVKM. The CDR3 spans 16 residues. The junction had 13 bases not matched to a gene; V was cut back by 5 bases and J by 3 bases. The DNA for the CDR3 is TGTGCCAGCAGTCCATGGGACAGCGCGGATCTCTACGAGCAGTACTTC. This sequence encodes CASSPWDSADLYEQYF.

This clone was found once. This chain links TRBV7-2 with TRBJ2-5; weak D call: TRBD1 (5 bases). The CDR3 totals 14 residues. V was cut by 3 bases and J by 0 bases, with 8 bases left in between. The germline CDR1 and CDR2 sequences are SGHTA and FQGNSA. The CDR3 coding sequence is TGTGCCAGCAGCTTCGCAGGGTACCAAGAGACCCAGTACTTC. Protein sequence: CASSFAGYQETQYF.

This clone was counted a single time. The rearrangement links TRBV4-2 to TRBJ2-3, with TRBD2 identical over 9 bases. CDR3 length: 16 residues. The trim removed 3 bases at V and 1 base at J, leaving 5 bases unmatched. Germline V CDR1 and CDR2: LGHNA, YNFKEQ. CDR3 loop: CASSHPASGGTDTQYF. DNA for the CDR3: TGTGCCAGCAGCCACCCGGCTAGCGGGGGCACAGATACGCAGTATTTT.

Details on this clone: At one end, the junction sequence differs from germline, possibly due to a read error. This sequence joins TRBV7-7 and TRBJ2-6; D unresolved. The CDR3 sequence is 14 residues long. In germline, CDR1 is SSHAT, CDR2 FNYEAQ (reference sequence). Here the CDR3 reads CASSLYSGANVLTF. The CDR3 DNA follows: TGTGCTAGCAGCCTATACTCTGGGGCCAACGTCCTGACTTTC.

This clone is a singleton in its sample. The chain combines TRBV14 with TRBJ2-3; 11 bases align to TRBD2. The ends lost 6 bases at V and 2 bases at J; junction bases unmatched: 4. Germline V gene sequence: CDR1 SGHDN, CDR2 FVKESK. There are 15 residues in the CDR3. The CDR3 sequence: CASSPSGRHTDTQYF. The CDR3 DNA follows: TGTGCCAGCAGTCCTAGCGGGAGGCACACAGATACGCAGTATTTT.

The chain is built from TRBV5-1 and TRBJ1-4; 9 positions agree with TRBD1. Germline V CDR1 and CDR2: SGHRS, YFSETQ. Trimming took 5 bases from V and 8 from J; bases not matched to a gene: 1. The CDR3 runs to 12 residues. The CDR3 protein is CASRGTGEKLFF. CDR3 nucleotide sequence: TGCGCCAGCAGGGGGACAGGGGAAAAACTGTTTTTT. Drawing the rest from reference TRBV5-1 and TRBJ1-4, the complete variable domain is KAGVTQTPRYLIKTRGQQVTLSCSPISGHRSVSWYQQTPGQGLQFLFEYFSETQRNKGNFPGRFSGRQFSNSRSEMNVSTLELGDSALYLCASRGTGEKLFFGSGTQLSVL.

This CDR3 reads CASSPRTGGYTEAFF. The DNA of the CDR3 is TGTGCCAGCAGCCCCAGGACAGGGGGCTACACTGAAGCTTTCTTT. J is TRBJ1-1 and V is TRBV6-5; TRBD1 agrees at 11 bases. CDR3 length: 15 amino acids. The V segment lost 6 bases and the J segment 3 bases; nucleotides outside the gene matches: 6. Germline-derived CDR1 and CDR2 are MNHEY and SVGAGI.

The chain couples TRBV10-1 to TRBJ2-7; 10 positions agree with TRBD2. Germline trimming cut 6 bases from V and 2 bases from J; bases unmatched to any gene: 10. Germline assignment: CDR1 WNHNN and CDR2 SYGVQD (reference sequence). CDR3 length: 16 amino acids. CDR3 sequence (DNA): TGCGCCAGCAGGACCATTAGGACTAGCGGTCCCTACGAGCAGTACTTC. The encoded protein is CASRTIRTSGPYEQYF.

The chain is built from TRBV7-8 and TRBJ1-3; no reliable D call. The germline CDR1 and CDR2 sequences are SGHVS and FQNEAQ. This CDR3 has 15 amino acids. The germline V and J ends were trimmed by 0 bases and 4 bases, with 10 bases remaining between them. CDR3 nucleotides: TGTGCCAGCAGCTTAGCCAGGACTTACGGAAACACCATATATTTT. Its translation is CASSLARTYGNTIYF.

The chain uses TRBV30 and TRBJ2-7; 9 bases fit TRBD1. Germline loops: CDR1 GTSNPN, CDR2 SVGIG (reference sequence). V lost 1 base to trimming and J lost 3 bases; unmatched junction nucleotides: 7. This CDR3 is built from 15 residues. The CDR3 DNA sequence: TGTGCCTGGAGTGGAACCGGGACAGGGTTCTACGAGCAGTACTTC. Translation: CAWSGTGTGFYEQYF.

The chain is built from TRBV2 and TRBJ1-5; a possible D gene is TRBD1 (6 bases). Looked up from germline, CDR1 is SNHLY and CDR2 is FYNNEI. The CDR3 covers 14 residues. V was clipped by 2 bases and J by 7 bases, with 12 bases between them. The DNA for the CDR3 is TGTGCCAGCAGTGAAAGGCAGGGGATGCAGCCCCAGCATTTT. Translation gives CASSERQGMQPQHF.

V usage is TRBV5-1 and J usage is TRBJ2-4; possibly TRBD2 for D (6 bases). The germline gives CDR1 SGHRS, CDR2 YFSETQ. Trimming stripped 0 bases from V and 6 bases from J, with 13 bases between. The CDR3 has 15 amino acids. For the CDR3, the DNA is TGCGCCAGCAGCTTGGACGGACTAACCCTAAACATTCAGTACTTC. It codes for CASSLDGLTLNIQYF.

About this clone itself: The identical CDR3 is also encoded by other nucleotide sequences in the sample. This chain joins TRBV6-1 and TRBJ1-5; weak D call: TRBD1 (5 bases). V dropped 2 bases and J dropped 10 bases, with 15 bases sitting between them. Germline V gene data show CDR1 as MNHNS and CDR2 as SASEGT. CDR3 size: 14 residues. CDR3 sequence: CASSEKGVGQPQHF. The CDR3 nucleotides are TGTGCCAGCAGTGAAAAAGGGGTGGGTCAACCCCAGCATTTT.

The V call is TRBV7-2, the J call TRBJ2-4; D not resolved. CDR3 length: 14 amino acids. With 1 base removed from V and 7 bases from J, the gap between germline ends came to 11 bases. Germline V gene lookup returns CDR1 SGHTA and CDR2 FQGNSA. Here the CDR3 DNA reads TGTGCCAGCAGCTTAGGGGCGACCAGGAACATTCAGTACTTC. It translates to CASSLGATRNIQYF.